The rows below give T cell receptor beta chains drawn from one sample of a study of blood T cell repertoires in COVID-19. Here immunoSEQ multiplex PCR was the method, and the copy in TCRdb shows in-frame clones only, minus some. Of some 150,000 clones in the sample, roughly 82% are singletons; the top ten hold roughly 7.2%. Sequenced sample: peripheral blood. These receptors came from a woman in her forties or fifties in a cohort sampled during active or convalescent COVID-19. CDR3s include the opening cysteine and the closing phenylalanine or tryptophan. The D gene is left open where the match is weak. Rows give clone size only sometimes, using once, few, many, or a class for an expanded clone.

v_gene	len	d_gene	abundance	j_gene	CDR3aa	CDR3nt
TRBV6-2/TRBV6-3	17	TRBD2	.	TRBJ2-7	CASSPTRDYPPYYEQYF	TGTGCCAGCAGTCCCACCCGGGACTATCCGCCCTACTACGAGCAGTACTTC
TRBV5-5	15	.	.	TRBJ2-3	CASSFYGTSTDTQYF	TGTGCCAGCAGCTTTTATGGGACTAGCACAGATACGCAGTATTTT
TRBV15	14	.	.	TRBJ1-1	CATSNRRGNTEAFF	TGTGCCACCAGCAACCGCAGGGGGAACACTGAAGCTTTCTTT
TRBV11-2	12	.	.	TRBJ2-7	CASSTSSYEQYF	TGTGCCAGCAGTACGAGCTCCTACGAGCAGTACTTC
TRBV18	15	.	.	TRBJ2-1	CASSPGTPLYNEQFF	TGTGCCAGCTCACCGGGGACACCCCTCTACAATGAGCAGTTCTTC
TRBV4-3	16	.	.	TRBJ2-2	CASSQDGGTSTGELFF	TGCGCCAGCAGCCAAGATGGGGGGACGTCGACCGGGGAGCTGTTTTTT
TRBV5-6	19	TRBD1	.	TRBJ2-5	CASSLAGTGSPSLQETQYF	TGTGCCAGCAGCTTGGCTGGGACAGGGAGCCCCAGCCTCCAAGAGACCCAGTACTTC
TRBV2	14	TRBD1	.	TRBJ1-6	CASSPDRGSAPLHF	TGTGCCAGCAGTCCGGACAGGGGATCGGCACCCCTCCACTTT
TRBV2	14	TRBD1	.	TRBJ2-1	CASNSGTEYNEQFF	TGTGCCAGCAACTCCGGGACAGAGTACAATGAGCAGTTCTTC
TRBV6-5	13	.	.	TRBJ2-7	CASTRQGNYEQYF	TGTGCCAGCACCAGGCAGGGGAACTACGAGCAGTACTTC
TRBV6-5	13	.	.	TRBJ2-7	CASSYGLRNEQYF	TGTGCCAGCAGTTACGGCCTCAGGAACGAGCAGTACTTC
TRBV4-2	17	TRBD2	.	TRBJ2-7	CASSQDGTSGGAYEQYF	TGTGCCAGCAGCCAAGATGGTACTAGCGGGGGGGCCTACGAGCAGTACTTC
TRBV3-1/TRBV3-2	14	.	.	TRBJ2-5	CASEPPGYQETQYF	TGTGCCAGCGAGCCCCCGGGGTACCAAGAGACCCAGTACTTC
TRBV28	16	TRBD1	few	TRBJ1-2	CASSPGQGLLGYGYTF	TGTGCCAGCAGCCCGGGACAGGGGCTCTTAGGGTATGGCTACACCTTC
TRBV7-3	15	TRBD2	.	TRBJ2-1	CASRDGGGTYNEQFF	TGTGCCAGCAGGGATGGCGGGGGAACCTACAATGAGCAGTTCTTC
TRBV19	16	.	.	TRBJ1-1	CASSARTVLVNTEAFF	TGTGCCAGTAGTGCCCGGACAGTATTGGTGAACACTGAAGCTTTCTTT
TRBV6-4	13	TRBD1	.	TRBJ1-2	CASRDSTNYGYTF	TGTGCCAGCCGGGACAGCACTAACTATGGCTACACCTTC
TRBV10-3	14	.	.	TRBJ2-3	CAISESSGPDTQYF	TGTGCCATCAGTGAGTCTAGCGGTCCGGATACGCAGTATTTT
TRBV7-2	16	.	.	TRBJ2-5	CASSPSERGGQETQYF	TGTGCCAGCAGCCCCTCGGAGAGGGGGGGCCAAGAGACCCAGTACTTC
TRBV5-1	15	.	.	TRBJ1-4	CASSLEIGVNEKLFF	TGCGCCAGCAGCTTGGAAATAGGGGTCAATGAAAAACTGTTTTTT
TRBV12-5	13	.	.	TRBJ1-5	CASGYTQNQPQHF	TGTGCTAGTGGTTACACGCAAAATCAGCCCCAGCATTTT
TRBV3-1/TRBV3-2	14	.	.	TRBJ1-2	CASSQDGGNYGYTF	TGTGCCAGCAGCCAAGATGGGGGGAACTATGGCTACACCTTC
TRBV19	17	.	once	TRBJ1-1	CASSTIGAGTQGTEAFF	TGTGCCAGTAGTACGATAGGAGCCGGGACCCAGGGGACTGAAGCTTTCTTT
TRBV6-5	15	TRBD1	.	TRBJ1-5	CASRPGTGYRQPQHF	TGTGCCAGCAGACCCGGGACAGGGTATCGTCAGCCCCAGCATTTT
TRBV6-5	16	TRBD1	.	TRBJ2-5	CASSYSYRGIQETQYF	TGTGCCAGCAGTTATTCGTACAGGGGAATCCAAGAGACCCAGTACTTC
TRBV5-6	17	TRBD1	.	TRBJ1-2	CASSLLRTGFSNYGYTF	TGTGCCAGCAGCCTACTACGGACAGGGTTTTCTAACTATGGCTACACCTTC
TRBV10-3	13	TRBD1	.	TRBJ1-1	CAINDRGGTEAFF	TGTGCCATCAACGACAGGGGGGGGACTGAAGCTTTCTTT
TRBV9	14	TRBD1	.	TRBJ1-2	CASSRTGNNYGYTF	TGTGCCAGCAGCCGGACAGGGAATAACTATGGCTACACCTTC
TRBV4-1	16	.	.	TRBJ1-5	CASSPIGGLSNQPQHF	TGCGCCAGCAGCCCTATAGGAGGGCTTAGCAATCAGCCCCAGCATTTT
TRBV19	14	TRBD1	.	TRBJ2-1	CASSQGGQGNEQFF	TGTGCCAGTAGCCAAGGAGGACAGGGCAATGAGCAGTTCTTC
TRBV24-1	18	TRBD1	few	TRBJ2-7	CATSAPIRARDSPYEQYF	TGTGCCACCAGTGCCCCAATACGCGCCCGGGACAGCCCCTACGAGCAGTACTTC
TRBV27	20	TRBD1	.	TRBJ1-2	CASRTRTGGQFSPTNYGYTF	TGTGCCAGCCGAACCCGGACAGGGGGTCAATTTTCCCCCACGAACTATGGCTACACCTTC
TRBV7-2	14	.	few	TRBJ2-5	CASSLQVNQETQYF	TGTGCCAGCAGCTTACAGGTGAACCAAGAGACCCAGTACTTC
TRBV24-1	15	TRBD1	.	TRBJ2-2	CATGNRDRTTGELFF	TGTGCCACCGGTAACCGGGACAGAACCACCGGGGAGCTGTTTTTT